This entry lists 11 T cell receptor beta chains sequenced from one sample in a study of blood T cell repertoires in COVID-19 (dated by TCRdb to the early 2020s). Libraries were constructed by the immunoSEQ multiplex PCR assay. TCRdb retrieved this table from immuneACCESS and kept in-frame rearrangements only. Not all clones are present; in checked studies, unresolved V genes account for under half, and no reason is known for the remainder. A total of approximately 97,000 clones appear in this sample, approximately 89% of them only once. The top ten clonotypes cover approximately 20% of the sample. Source material: peripheral blood. These receptors were collected from a human donor in a cohort sampled during active COVID-19.

In this sample, this clone turned up a few times. The chain links TRBV4-1 to TRBJ2-7; no clear D. This CDR3 has 14 amino acids. V dropped 2 bases and J dropped 2 bases, with 10 bases sitting between them. The germline V gene has CDR1 MGHRA and CDR2 YSYEKL. The CDR3: CASSQPQKTYEQYF. The CDR3 region has the DNA TGCGCCAGCAGCCAACCCCAAAAAACCTACGAGCAGTACTTC.

The rearrangement joins TRBV28 to TRBJ1-5, with 7 bases matching TRBD1. V was pared by 11 bases and J by 1 base, with 2 bases of the junction left unmatched. Germline CDR1 reads MDHEN; CDR2 reads SYDVKM. The CDR3 extends over 12 amino acids. The CDR3 region is CAVRGSNQPQHF. The CDR3 nucleotides read TGTGCCGTCAGGGGGAGCAATCAGCCCCAGCATTTT.

The chain links TRBV4-2 to TRBJ2-2, with TRBD1 matching over 7 bases. The CDR3 is 15 amino acids. With V trimmed by 7 bases and J by 6 bases, 11 bases remained unmatched. Germline lookup yields CDR1 LGHNA and CDR2 YNFKEQ. CDR3 sequence (DNA): TGTGCCAGCAACCCCCGGGACAGTTATGCCGGGGAGCTGTTTTTT. It yields the protein CASNPRDSYAGELFF.

This chain links TRBV6-1 with TRBJ1-1; tentatively, D is TRBD1 (6 bases). This CDR3 spans 15 amino acids. Deletions cut 3 bases from V and 5 bases from J, with 16 bases between. Germline-derived CDR1 and CDR2 are MNHNS and SASEGT. The CDR3 protein is CASSEVVGQRTEAFF. CDR3 nucleotide sequence: TGTGCCAGCAGTGAGGTTGTAGGACAGAGGACTGAAGCTTTCTTT.

The chain is built from TRBV7-9 and TRBJ2-7; the D gene is possibly TRBD2 (6 bases). The CDR3 is made up of 16 amino acids. V was pared by 5 bases and J by 2 bases, with 19 bases between. Germline assignment: CDR1 SEHNR and CDR2 FQNEAQ (reference sequence). The CDR3 region has the DNA TGTGCCAGCAGCGCCTATCCGGGACTCAGACCCTACGAGCAGTACTTC. Translating gives CASSAYPGLRPYEQYF.

V gene TRBV6-1 combines with J gene TRBJ2-7; the match to TRBD1 covers 8 bases. The V gene end was trimmed by 1 base and the J gene end by 4 bases; junction bases not matched to a gene: 9. CDR1 and CDR2 from the germline V gene are MNHNS and SASEGT. The CDR3 extends over 16 amino acids. The CDR3 DNA reads as TGTGCCAGCAGTGAAGGATTGGGACAGGAACCGTACGAGCAGTACTTC. It encodes CASSEGLGQEPYEQYF.

CDR3 in amino acids: CASSIGGGRNYNEQFF. Here the CDR3 DNA reads TGTGCCAGTAGTATAGGGGGAGGGAGGAACTACAATGAGCAGTTCTTC. The J gene is TRBJ2-1, the V gene TRBV19; 7 nucleotides agree with TRBD2. V lost 1 base, J lost 3 bases, and 6 bases stayed unmatched. The length of the CDR3 is 16 residues. Germline CDR1 and CDR2: LNHDA and SQIVND (reference sequence).

The chain joins TRBV9 to TRBJ2-3; possibly TRBD2 for D (6 bases). V shed 4 bases and J shed 5 bases, with 14 bases lying between them. This CDR3 spans 14 amino acids. CDR1 and CDR2 (germline): SGDLS, YYNGEE. CDR3 sequence (DNA): TGTGCCAGCAGCCGTAGTGGAGGGATAGATACGCAGTATTTT. Residues: CASSRSGGIDTQYF.

The chain has TRBV5-1 and TRBJ2-7; D is perhaps TRBD2 (5 bases). The length of the CDR3 is 16 residues. CDR1 is SGHRS, CDR2 YFSETQ, per germline. V was clipped by 5 bases and J by 1 base, with 19 bases between them. CDR3 DNA sequence: TGCGCCAGCAGAATCGCCCTCGGAGGATCATCCTACGAGCAGTACTTC. Its protein is CASRIALGGSSYEQYF.

The V and J genes are TRBV9 and TRBJ2-3; 7 bases are a match to TRBD2. Germline V gives CDR1 SGDLS, CDR2 YYNGEE. The V segment lost 3 bases and the J segment 6 bases; nucleotides outside the gene matches: 10. The CDR3 is 15 amino acids. The CDR3 DNA reads TGTGCCAGCAGCGACGGGACTACGCATGGGGATACGCAGTATTTT. It codes for CASSDGTTHGDTQYF.

The rearrangement joins TRBV28 to TRBJ2-3; tentative D call: TRBD1 (7 bases). Trimming left V 2 bases short and J 6 bases short, with 9 bases between. This CDR3 contains 13 residues. From germline, CDR1 is MDHEN and CDR2 SYDVKM. The CDR3 region has the DNA TGTGCCAGCAGTTTAGCAGGGGGGGATACGCAGTATTTT. It codes for CASSLAGGDTQYF. Supplemented by reference TRBV28 and TRBJ2-3, the full variable domain reads DVKVTQSSRYLVKRTGEKVFLECVQDMDHENMFWYRQDPGLGLRLIYFSYDVKMKEKGDIPEGYSVSREKKERFSLILESASTNQTSMYLCASSLAGGDTQYFGPGTRLTVL.